Each of the 10 T cell receptor beta chains below was sequenced from the same sample in a study of cytomegalovirus exposure and HLA in healthy donors. Use of 60 Vbeta and 13 Jbeta primers characterized the PCR. Sequencing was performed with immunoSEQ multiplex PCR; in TCRdb, only in-frame clones are kept and a portion is missing. This table holds around 150,000 clones, roughly 80% found once. The sample consisted of PBMCs. The receptors derive from a young woman in good health and CMV-seronegative.

This chain uses TRBV7-2 with TRBJ1-2, with a weak D call TRBD1 (5 bases). Per germline, CDR1 SGHTA and CDR2 FQGNSA. This CDR3 is built from 15 residues. V lost 4 bases and J 8 bases, leaving 20 bases between the germline ends. The CDR3 region is CASSSRPTVADGYTF. The CDR3, as DNA: TGTGCCAGCAGCTCGAGGCCGACAGTGGCGGACGGCTACACCTTC.

This chain joins TRBV15 and TRBJ1-6; D might be TRBD1 (6 bases). V lost 6 bases and J 0 bases, leaving 12 bases between the germline ends. The CDR3 has 16 amino acids. Germline V lookup: CDR1 LNHNV, CDR2 YYDKDF (reference sequence). The chain's CDR3 is CATRVDRSSYNSPLHF. CDR3 DNA: TGTGCCACCAGAGTAGACAGGAGCTCCTATAATTCACCCCTCCACTTT.

This chain links TRBV7-8 with TRBJ2-5, with 7 bases aligning to TRBD2. With V trimmed by 7 bases and J by 2 bases, 4 bases remained unmatched. This CDR3 spans 13 amino acids. Per the germline V gene, CDR1 is SGHVS and CDR2 is FQNEAQ. CDR3 bases: TGTGCCAGCACGGGGGGACGACAAGAGACCCAGTACTTC. It codes for CASTGGRQETQYF.

This clone was detected only once. The rearrangement joins TRBV6-5 to TRBJ2-5; TRBD2 matches at 9 bases. The J call may be faulty, since TRBJ2-7 better matches the DNA end. There are 15 residues in the CDR3. Germline CDR1 reads MNHEY; CDR2 reads SVGAGI. The CDR3 bases are TGTGCCAGCAGTTACGCGGGGGGGAGCTCCTACGAGCAGTACTTC. As protein: CASSYAGGSSYEQYF.

This chain links TRBV5-1 with TRBJ1-2; possible D gene TRBD1, 6 bases. The CDR3 has 13 amino acids. Germline CDR1 SGHRS, CDR2 YFSETQ. The ends were cut back, 7 bases at V and 4 bases at J, with 14 bases in the middle. The CDR3 region has the DNA TGCGCCAGCGGATCACAGGGCGTCTATGGCTACACCTTC. The encoded protein is CASGSQGVYGYTF.

The gene calls are TRBV7-2 and TRBJ2-7; perhaps TRBD2 as D (6 bases). The CDR3 sequence is 14 residues long. Per germline, CDR1 SGHTA and CDR2 FQGNSA. Trimming shortened V by 5 bases and J by 4 bases, and 15 bases separated the two germline ends. This CDR3 reads CASSRGTFEYEQYF. The CDR3 nucleotides read TGTGCCAGCAGCCGCGGGACTTTTGAGTACGAGCAGTACTTC.

Here the CDR3 reads CATSRDLTGGGADTQYF. The CDR3 DNA reads as TGTGCCACCAGCAGAGATTTGACGGGCGGGGGGGCAGATACGCAGTATTTT. The chain uses TRBV15 and TRBJ2-3; 9 nucleotides agree with TRBD2. Germline-derived CDR1 and CDR2 are LNHNV and YYDKDF (reference sequence). V was pared by 0 bases and J by 4 bases, with 8 bases of the junction left unmatched. This CDR3 has 17 amino acids.

The CDR3 here is CASSREGVSSGANVLTF. In nucleotides, the CDR3 is TGCGCCAGCAGTCGGGAGGGCGTAAGCTCTGGGGCCAACGTCCTGACTTTC. V is TRBV5-1 and J is TRBJ2-6; 8 bases line up with TRBD2. The V gene's germline CDR1 is SGHRS and CDR2 YFSETQ. There are 17 residues in the CDR3. Germline trimming cut 5 bases from V and 0 bases from J; bases unmatched to any gene: 7.

As to this clone: In the same sample, other DNA sequences code for this CDR3. The chain couples TRBV7-2 to TRBJ1-2; D may be TRBD1 (5 bases). The CDR3 totals 13 residues. Germline V gene sequence: CDR1 SGHTA, CDR2 FQGNSA. Trimming cost V 5 bases and J 2 bases, with 9 bases left between them. The DNA of the CDR3 is TGTGCCAGCAGCCCCGACAGAAACTATGGCTACACCTTC. Translation gives CASSPDRNYGYTF.

The V call is TRBV30, the J call TRBJ2-3, with unresolved D. Trimming removed 2 bases from V and 9 bases from J, with 9 bases in between. The length of the CDR3 is 11 residues. Germline V gene lookup returns CDR1 GTSNPN and CDR2 SVGIG (reference sequence). CDR3 region: CAWSPQETQYF. DNA for the CDR3: TGTGCCTGGAGTCCCCAGGAAACGCAGTATTTT.